The subject of this entry is one TCR beta chain. Antigen: not known. When sampled, the donors appeared nominally healthy, though they likely had unrecorded immune exposures. The data originate from a study of cytomegalovirus exposure and HLA in healthy donors. Study-level information: Across almost 400 genotyped donors, about 86% landed in the Caucasian-associated ancestry cluster. The study's findings and limits: CMV antigen specificity of three CMV-associated chains was confirmed in vitro. Later examination showed HLA-associated TCR beta chains had greater clonal expansion than equally common others.

CDR1 is SEHNR, CDR2 FQNEAQ, per germline (reference sequence). This CDR3 region has 15 residues. V shed 5 bases, J shed 8 bases, and the junction held 11 bases outside the gene matches. The PCR had 60 Vbeta and 13 Jbeta primers. Clones were sequenced by immunoSEQ multiplex PCR, and TCRdb holds only the in-frame ones, with some missing. The sample has 110,000 to 150,000 clones, roughly 80% seen once; the top ten hold nearly 7%. The TCR sequence derives from a man aged 35-49 years in good health and CMV-seropositive. Sequencing used PBMCs. The genes are TRBV7-9 and TRBJ1-4, with 7 bases matching TRBD1. The CDR3 protein is CASSQDRAGREKLFF. CDR3 bases: TGTGCCAGCAGCCAAGACAGGGCTGGTAGAGAAAAACTGTTTTTT.